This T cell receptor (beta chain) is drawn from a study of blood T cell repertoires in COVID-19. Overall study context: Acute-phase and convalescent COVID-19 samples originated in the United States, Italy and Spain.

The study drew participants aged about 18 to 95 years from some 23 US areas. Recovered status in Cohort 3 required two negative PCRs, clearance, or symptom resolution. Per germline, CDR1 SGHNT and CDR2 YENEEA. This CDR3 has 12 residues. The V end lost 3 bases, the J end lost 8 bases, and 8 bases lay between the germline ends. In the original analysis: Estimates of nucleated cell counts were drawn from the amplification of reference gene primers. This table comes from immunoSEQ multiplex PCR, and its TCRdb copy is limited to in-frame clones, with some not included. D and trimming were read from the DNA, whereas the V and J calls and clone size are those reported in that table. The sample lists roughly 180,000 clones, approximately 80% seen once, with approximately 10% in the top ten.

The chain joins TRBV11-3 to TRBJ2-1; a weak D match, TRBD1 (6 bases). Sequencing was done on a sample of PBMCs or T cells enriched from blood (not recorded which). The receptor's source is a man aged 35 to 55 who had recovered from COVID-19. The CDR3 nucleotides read TGTGCCAGCAGCTTGTCAGGGGATGAGCAGTTCTTC. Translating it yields CASSLSGDEQFF.